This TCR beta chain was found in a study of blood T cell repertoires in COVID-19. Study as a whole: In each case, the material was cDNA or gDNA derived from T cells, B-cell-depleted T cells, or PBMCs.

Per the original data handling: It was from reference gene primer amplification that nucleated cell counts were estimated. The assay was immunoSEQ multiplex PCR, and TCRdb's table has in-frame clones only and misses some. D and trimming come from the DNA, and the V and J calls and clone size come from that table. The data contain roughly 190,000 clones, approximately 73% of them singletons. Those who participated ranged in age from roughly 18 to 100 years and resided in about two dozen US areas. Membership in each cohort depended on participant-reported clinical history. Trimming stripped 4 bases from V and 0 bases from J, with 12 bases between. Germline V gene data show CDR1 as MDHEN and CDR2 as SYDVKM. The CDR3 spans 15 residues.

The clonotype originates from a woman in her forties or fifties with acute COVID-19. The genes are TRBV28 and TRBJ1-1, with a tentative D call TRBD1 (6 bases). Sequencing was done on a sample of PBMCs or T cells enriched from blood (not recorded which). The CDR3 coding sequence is TGTGCCAGCAGTTCAAACAGGGAAATGAACACTGAAGCTTTCTTT. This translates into CASSSNREMNTEAFF. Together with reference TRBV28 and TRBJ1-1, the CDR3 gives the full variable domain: DVKVTQSSRYLVKRTGEKVFLECVQDMDHENMFWYRQDPGLGLRLIYFSYDVKMKEKGDIPEGYSVSREKKERFSLILESASTNQTSMYLCASSSNREMNTEAFFGQGTRLTVV.